The rows below give T cell receptor beta chains drawn from one sample of a study of CD8+ T cells in alopecia areata. Some clones are missing from TCRdb's copy, which holds only in-frame ones; the method was immunoSEQ multiplex PCR. The table records 110,000 to 150,000 clones, less than 70% of them present only once. Sequencing used CD8+ T cells sorted from blood, obtained at week 4, from a patient treated with tofacitinib. The receptors were sampled from a human donor with alopecia areata. CDR3s include the opening cysteine and the closing phenylalanine or tryptophan. D genes are given only for firm matches. Size is omitted from some rows. Given values are once, few, many or a class for expanded clones.

TRBD1	TRBV4-2	few	TRBJ2-1	TGTGCCAGCAGCCAAGAGGGGACAGGGGGCAATGAGCAGTTCTTC	CASSQEGTGGNEQFF
TRBD2	TRBV4-1	-	TRBJ2-7	TGCGCCAGCAGCCCCCGCGGGGGATCCTACGAGCAGTACTTC	CASSPRGGSYEQYF
TRBD1	TRBV6-5	-	TRBJ2-5	TGTGCCAGCAGCTTCACAGGGGACCAAGAGACCCAGTACTTC	CASSFTGDQETQYF
-	TRBV7-9	few	TRBJ1-6	TGTGCCGGAGACAATCAGCCCCTCCACTTT	CAGDNQPLHF
-	TRBV25-1	once	TRBJ2-5	TGTGCCAGCAGTCAATGGACAATACAAGAGACCCAGTACTTC	CASSQWTIQETQYF
TRBD2	TRBV14	-	TRBJ2-7	TGTGCCAGCAGCCAAGCTATCGGGCTAGCGGGGGACTACGAGCAGTACTTC	CASSQAIGLAGDYEQYF
-	TRBV6-5	-	TRBJ2-7	TGTGCCAGCATGAGTAGAAGCTCCTACGAGCAGTACTTC	CASMSRSSYEQYF
-	TRBV25-1	-	TRBJ2-7	TGTGCCAGCAGTGAAGGATACAGTTCGAGCTCCTACGAGCAGTACTTC	CASSEGYSSSSYEQYF
TRBD2	TRBV29-1	few	TRBJ2-1	TGCAGCGGCACCAGCGGGGGGGCCATCGGTGAGCAGTTCTTC	CSGTSGGAIGEQFF
-	TRBV29-1	-	TRBJ1-2	TGCAGCGTTGAAGACAGGGGATCGGCTAACTATGGCTACACCTTC	CSVEDRGSANYGYTF
-	TRBV4-1	-	TRBJ2-1	TGCGCCAGCAGCCACCAGGCAGCCTACAATGAGCAGTTCTTC	CASSHQAAYNEQFF
-	TRBV12-5	-	TRBJ1-4	TGTGCTAGTGGTTTAGTCACGGCAACTAATGAAAAACTGTTTTTT	CASGLVTATNEKLFF
TRBD2	TRBV7-9	many	TRBJ2-7	TGTGCCAGCAGCCCCGGACTAGCGGGGATCGAGCAGTACTTC	CASSPGLAGIEQYF
TRBD2	TRBV5-1	-	TRBJ2-1	TGCGCCAGCAGCCCGCGGGGACTAGCGGGGGGCCACTTTTACAATGAGCAGTTCTTC	CASSPRGLAGGHFYNEQFF
-	TRBV9	-	TRBJ2-7	TGTGCCAGCAGCGTAGGCGGAGGGGACACCACCTACGAGCAGTACTTC	CASSVGGGDTTYEQYF
-	TRBV19	-	TRBJ2-5	TGTGCCAGTAAGGAGGGGACAGAACAAGAGACCCAGTACTTC	CASKEGTEQETQYF
-	TRBV25-1	-	TRBJ1-1	TGTGCCAGCAGTGAAAGCGGGGAGCGAGGCACTGAAGCTTTCTTT	CASSESGERGTEAFF
-	TRBV9	once	TRBJ1-4	TGTGCCAGCAGTTTTGGACAGTCCGGTGAAAAACTGTTTTTT	CASSFGQSGEKLFF
-	TRBV4-1	few	TRBJ2-7	TGCGCCAGCAGCCAATTTGGCGGGTCCAACGAGCAGTACTTC	CASSQFGGSNEQYF
-	TRBV30	-	TRBJ1-2	TGTGCCTGGATAGGAAGGACGGAACAGATAATCTATGGCTACACCTTC	CAWIGRTEQIIYGYTF
TRBD1	TRBV29-1	-	TRBJ1-2	TGCAGCGCACAGACAGGGACCAACTATGGCTACACCTTC	CSAQTGTNYGYTF
-	TRBV11-2	many	TRBJ2-2	TGTGCCAGCACCCATGGACAGACGAACACCGGGGAGCTGTTTTTT	CASTHGQTNTGELFF
TRBD1	TRBV6-5	-	TRBJ1-1	TGTGCCAGCAGCCTTAGACAACAGGGGCGCCTTGAGGCTTTCTTT	CASSLRQQGRLEAFF
-	TRBV5-1	-	TRBJ2-3	TGCGCCAGCAGCAAATACGGATCCGCCCCCCCAGATACGCAGTATTTT	CASSKYGSAPPDTQYF
-	TRBV20-1	few	TRBJ2-1	TGCAGTGCCCCCTGGGTCGATGAGCAGTTCTTC	CSAPWVDEQFF
TRBD1	TRBV7-8	few	TRBJ2-1	TGTGCCAGCAGCTCCGACCCCAACAGGGGTTGGTACAATGAGCAGTTCTTC	CASSSDPNRGWYNEQFF
TRBD2	TRBV5-1	once	TRBJ2-3	TGCGCCAGCAGCTTGGCAGCGGGGGGTACCGGAGATACGCAGTATTTT	CASSLAAGGTGDTQYF
-	TRBV4-3	-	TRBJ2-7	TGCGCCAGCAGCCACGGGGTGAGAAACGAGCAGTACTTC	CASSHGVRNEQYF
-	TRBV16	few	TRBJ1-5	TGTGCCAGCAGCCTACAGGGAGGCAATCAGCCCCAGCATTTT	CASSLQGGNQPQHF
-	TRBV4-3	-	TRBJ2-5	TGCGCCAGCAGCCAGGTTCGCGGGTACCAAGAGACCCAGTACTTC	CASSQVRGYQETQYF
-	TRBV19	few	TRBJ1-5	TGTGCCAGTAGTATAGACAGGGAGGGCAATCAGCCCCAGCATTTT	CASSIDREGNQPQHF
-	TRBV7-3	-	TRBJ1-2	TGTGCCAGCAGCCTCCCGTCGGGCAGGGGCTACACCTTC	CASSLPSGRGYTF
TRBD2	TRBV6-1	large	TRBJ2-6	TGTGCCAGCAGTGAAACTAGCGCTGGGGCCAACGTCCTGACTTTC	CASSETSAGANVLTF
-	TRBV7-9	-	TRBJ1-3	TGTGCCAGCAGCTCGACACTCGGAAACACCATATATTTT	CASSSTLGNTIYF
TRBD1	TRBV5-6	once	TRBJ1-1	TGTGCCAGCGGGGACAGGGGGCTCTCAGGTGAAGCTTTCTTT	CASGDRGLSGEAFF
-	TRBV10-3	few	TRBJ2-7	TGTGCCATCAGTGAAGGAAACTACGAGCAGTACTTC	CAISEGNYEQYF
-	TRBV4-2	-	TRBJ1-6	TGTGCCAGCAGCCGGACAGTAATAAATTCACCCCTCCACTTT	CASSRTVINSPLHF
TRBD1	TRBV4-1	-	TRBJ1-6	TGCGCCAGCAGCCTTCCCCCGCGACAGGGAGAGTCACCCCTCCACTTT	CASSLPPRQGESPLHF
-	TRBV14	-	TRBJ2-2	TGTGCCAGCAGCCACTCGGGTCAGTCGAACACCGGGGAGCTGTTTTTT	CASSHSGQSNTGELFF